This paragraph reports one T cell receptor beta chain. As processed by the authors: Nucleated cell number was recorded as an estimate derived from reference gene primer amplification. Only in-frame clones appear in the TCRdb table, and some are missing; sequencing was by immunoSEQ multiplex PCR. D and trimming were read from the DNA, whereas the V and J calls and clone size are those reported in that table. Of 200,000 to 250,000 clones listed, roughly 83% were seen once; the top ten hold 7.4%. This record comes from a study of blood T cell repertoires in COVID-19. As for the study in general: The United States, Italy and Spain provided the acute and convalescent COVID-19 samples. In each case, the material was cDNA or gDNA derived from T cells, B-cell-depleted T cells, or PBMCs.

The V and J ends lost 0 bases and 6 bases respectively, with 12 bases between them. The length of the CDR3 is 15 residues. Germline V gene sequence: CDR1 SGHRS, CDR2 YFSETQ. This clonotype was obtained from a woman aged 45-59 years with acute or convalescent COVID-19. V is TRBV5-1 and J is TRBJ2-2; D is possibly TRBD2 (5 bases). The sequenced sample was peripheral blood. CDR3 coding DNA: TGCGCCAGCAGCTTGGATTTCCTAGCCCCCGGGGAGCTGTTTTTT. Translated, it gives CASSLDFLAPGELFF. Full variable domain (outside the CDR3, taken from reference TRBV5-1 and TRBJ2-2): KAGVTQTPRYLIKTRGQQVTLSCSPISGHRSVSWYQQTPGQGLQFLFEYFSETQRNKGNFPGRFSGRQFSNSRSEMNVSTLELGDSALYLCASSLDFLAPGELFFGEGSRLTVL.